This passage covers 16 T cell receptor beta chains from one sample sequenced in a study of blood T cell repertoires in COVID-19. Here immunoSEQ multiplex PCR was the method, and the copy in TCRdb shows in-frame clones only, minus some. The data show approximately 300,000 clones, with around nine tenths seen just once and around 3.9% held by the top ten. The specimen was PBMCs or T cells enriched from blood (not recorded which). These receptor sequences come from a woman in her 30s who had been exposed to COVID-19.

The chain uses TRBV12-3 or TRBV12-4 and TRBJ1-5; 12 nucleotides agree with TRBD1. The junction had 2 bases not matched to a gene; V was cut back by 6 bases and J by 8 bases. The CDR3 is 13 residues long. The CDR3 sequence: CASRGQGAEPQHF. The CDR3 nucleotides read TGTGCCAGCAGGGGACAGGGGGCAGAGCCCCAGCATTTT.

This chain connects TRBV11-2 to TRBJ1-1; D perhaps matches TRBD1 (5 bases). The CDR3 runs to 13 residues. Germline values: CDR1 SGHAT, CDR2 FQNNGV. V was trimmed by 0 bases and J by 8 bases, leaving 10 bases between them. The CDR3 reads CASSLDRAGEAFF. The CDR3 coding sequence is TGTGCCAGCAGCTTAGATCGCGCAGGGGAAGCTTTCTTT.

The chain links TRBV5-1 to TRBJ2-1; 13 bases are shared with TRBD2. Germline lookup yields CDR1 SGHRS and CDR2 YFSETQ. V trimming: 0 bases; J trimming: 6 bases; junction bases outside the gene matches: 3. CDR3 length: 16 amino acids. The CDR3 bases are TGCGCCAGCAGCTTGGATACTAGCGGGGGGGCCAATGAGCAGTTCTTC. It codes for CASSLDTSGGANEQFF.

The chain has TRBV4-3 and TRBJ1-2; D possibly corresponds to TRBD1 (6 bases). The CDR3 sequence is 16 residues long. CDR1 and CDR2 (germline): LGHNA, YSLEER. V gave up 0 bases and J gave up 8 bases, with 19 bases separating them. CDR3 in amino acids: CASSQEQTGWISGYTF. CDR3 nucleotide sequence: TGCGCCAGCAGCCAAGAGCAGACAGGCTGGATCTCCGGCTACACCTTC.

J is TRBJ1-1 and V is TRBV2, with TRBD1 matching over 7 bases. Germline CDR1 and CDR2: SNHLY and FYNNEI. The CDR3 contains 14 residues. V shed 5 bases, J shed 5 bases, and the junction held 8 bases outside the gene matches. CDR3: CASSTDRARTEAFF. CDR3 in DNA: TGTGCCAGCAGTACCGACAGGGCGCGGACTGAAGCTTTCTTT. Complete variable domain (other parts from reference TRBV2 and TRBJ1-1): EPEVTQTPSHQVTQMGQEVILRCVPISNHLYFYWYRQILGQKVEFLVSFYNNEISEKSEIFDDQFSVERPDGSNFTLKIRSTKLEDSAMYFCASSTDRARTEAFFGQGTRLTVV.

The chain carries TRBV7-7 and TRBJ1-1; D might be TRBD1 (6 bases). The germline CDR1 and CDR2 sequences are SSHAT and FNYEAQ (reference sequence). The CDR3 runs to 13 residues. With 1 base removed from V and 10 bases from J, the gap between germline ends came to 13 bases. As DNA, the CDR3 is TGTGCCAGCAGCTTAGGACCAGGGGACGTAGCTTTCTTT. Its protein is CASSLGPGDVAFF.

The V call is TRBV5-5, the J call TRBJ2-3; maybe TRBD1 (5 bases). V shed 0 bases and J shed 2 bases, with 13 bases lying between them. The CDR3 has 16 amino acids. Germline values: CDR1 SGHKS, CDR2 YYEKEE (reference sequence). This CDR3 is CASSLGQGYDTDTQYF. DNA of the CDR3: TGTGCCAGCAGCTTGGGGCAGGGTTATGACACAGATACGCAGTATTTT. The whole variable domain, filled in from reference TRBV5-5 and TRBJ2-3, reads DAGVTQSPTHLIKTRGQQVTLRCSPISGHKSVSWYQQVLGQGPQFIFQYYEKEERGRGNFPDRFSARQFPNYSSELNVNALLLGDSALYLCASSLGQGYDTDTQYFGPGTRLTVL.

The chain has TRBV4-1 and TRBJ2-3; 7 bases agree with TRBD2. Trimming cost V 0 bases and J 2 bases; bases outside gene matches: 8. Germline lookup yields CDR1 MGHRA and CDR2 YSYEKL. This CDR3 is built from 17 residues. As DNA, the CDR3 is TGCGCCAGCAGCCAAGAGGAAGCAGCGGGGTTCACAGATACGCAGTATTTT. Translated: CASSQEEAAGFTDTQYF.

In DNA form, the CDR3 reads TGCGCCAGCAGCTGGGGGGACAGGGGAGCTGGGGCCAACGTCCTGACTTTC. Its protein product is CASSWGDRGAGANVLTF. The gene calls are TRBV5-1 and TRBJ2-6, with 10 bases fitting TRBD1. J lost 2 bases, V lost 3 bases, and 5 bases had no gene match. The CDR3 runs 17 residues. Germline CDR1 reads SGHRS; CDR2 reads YFSETQ.

The rearrangement joins TRBV7-9 to TRBJ2-5, with 9 positions matching TRBD2. With V trimmed by 1 base and J by 1 base, 1 base remained unmatched. Germline V gene lookup returns CDR1 SEHNR and CDR2 FQNEAQ (reference sequence). This CDR3 is 15 amino acids long. The CDR3 spells CASSLELAGQETQYF. CDR3 in DNA: TGTGCCAGCAGCTTAGAACTAGCGGGCCAAGAGACCCAGTACTTC.

The chain employs TRBV6-5 and TRBJ1-2; a weak D match, TRBD1 (5 bases). The V and J ends lost 0 bases and 9 bases respectively, with 14 bases between them. Germline-derived CDR1 and CDR2 are MNHEY and SVGAGI. The length of the CDR3 is 14 residues. CDR3 sequence: CASSYSRGGNSYTF. The CDR3 DNA reads TGTGCCAGCAGTTACTCTCGGGGGGGGAATAGCTACACCTTC.

This chain links TRBV5-1 with TRBJ2-5; 9 bases map to TRBD2. Germline trimming cut 0 bases from V and 3 bases from J; bases unmatched to any gene: 0. This CDR3 comprises 14 residues. Germline-derived CDR1 and CDR2 are SGHRS and YFSETQ. The CDR3 reads CASSLVAGEETQYF. CDR3 DNA sequence: TGCGCCAGCAGCTTGGTAGCGGGGGAAGAGACCCAGTACTTC.

This clone showed up just a few times. The gene calls are TRBV19 and TRBJ2-1, with D uncertain. Per the germline V gene, CDR1 is LNHDA and CDR2 is SQIVND (reference sequence). With 7 bases removed from V and 9 bases from J, the gap between germline ends came to 10 bases. CDR3 length: 11 amino acids. The CDR3 nucleotides read TGTGCCAGTACCTTAGATGGTGAGCAGTTCTTC. Its protein product is CASTLDGEQFF.

This chain links TRBV2 with TRBJ2-4; the D is unclear. Trimming stripped 0 bases from V and 1 base from J, with 16 bases between. The CDR3 runs to 18 residues. The germline CDR1 and CDR2 sequences are SNHLY and FYNNEI. CDR3 DNA: TGTGCCAGCAGTGAAGCGCTTCTGGAAAGCGAGGCCAAAAACATTCAGTACTTC. Translated: CASSEALLESEAKNIQYF.

The chain recombines TRBV2 with TRBJ1-1, with 9 nucleotides matching TRBD1. V lost 5 bases and J lost 7; bases outside the gene matches: 14. This CDR3 region has 16 residues. Germline assignment: CDR1 SNHLY and CDR2 FYNNEI. The CDR3 coding sequence is TGTGCCAGCAGTCCCTCCTCGACAGGGGGGGCAATTGAAGCTTTCTTT. Translated: CASSPSSTGGAIEAFF.

This chain joins TRBV18 and TRBJ1-1; TRBD1 is a possible D gene (6 bases). Germline CDR1 and CDR2: KGHSH and LQKENI. Trimming took 4 bases from V and 4 from J, leaving 19 bases between them. The CDR3 loop spans 16 amino acids. Here the CDR3 reads CASSRDMDRALTEAFF. In DNA, the CDR3 is TGTGCCAGCTCACGCGATATGGACAGAGCCCTCACTGAAGCTTTCTTT.